The rows below give T cell receptor beta chains drawn from one sample of a study of shared clonotypes between healthy human individuals. Only in-frame clones appear in the TCRdb table, and some are missing; sequencing was by immunoSEQ multiplex PCR. Of approximately 2.4 million clones detected, 90% to 96% appear once; the ten largest clones hold roughly 0.13%. Sequencing was performed on naive CD4+ T cells sorted from blood. Receptors were obtained from a man aged 18 to 29 in good health. Both conserved end residues are part of each CDR3. D genes are given only for firm matches. For some rows the clone size is stated as once, few or many, or as a class when expanded; others skip it.

few,TRBV18,TRBD1,TRBJ1-6,TGTGCCAGCTCACCACCGGGACAGGATAATTCACCCCTCCACTTT,CASSPPGQDNSPLHF
-,TRBV7-9,TRBD1,TRBJ2-7,TGTGCCAGCAGCTTAGCCTGGGACAGCTCCTACGAGCAGTACTTC,CASSLAWDSSYEQYF
-,TRBV28,TRBD1,TRBJ2-4,TGTGCCAGCAGTTGGACAGGGGGGAACATTCAGTACTTC,CASSWTGGNIQYF
-,TRBV10-2,-,TRBJ2-1,TGCGCCAGCAGTCGTGTCAGCCCGAGCTCCTACAATGAGCAGTTCTTC,CASSRVSPSSYNEQFF
-,TRBV28,-,TRBJ2-3,TGTGCCAGCAGACACAGTGGCACAGATACGCAGTATTTT,CASRHSGTDTQYF
-,TRBV9,-,TRBJ2-7,TGTGCCAGCAGCGTAGCCCAGAGCTCCTACGAGCAGTACTTC,CASSVAQSSYEQYF
-,TRBV7-2,-,TRBJ2-1,TGTGCCAGCAGCTTAGCCAGGGGCAATGAGCAGTTCTTC,CASSLARGNEQFF
-,TRBV11-2,TRBD2,TRBJ2-1,TGTGCCAGCAGCTTAAGCGGGGGGCGAAACAATGAGCAGTTCTTC,CASSLSGGRNNEQFF
-,TRBV7-2,-,TRBJ1-4,TGTGCCAGCAGCTTAGCGGCCCCCTCCCCCGTAGCTAATGAAAAACTGTTTTTT,CASSLAAPSPVANEKLFF
-,TRBV2,TRBD1,TRBJ2-1,TGTGCCAGCAGCCGAGGACAGGACACCTACAATGAGCAGTTCTTC,CASSRGQDTYNEQFF
-,TRBV25-1,-,TRBJ1-2,TGTGCCAGCAGTGACCCTGGGCAGTATGGCTACACCTTC,CASSDPGQYGYTF
-,TRBV5-1,-,TRBJ2-3,TGCGCCAGCAACCCGACAGGTTCAGATACGCAGTATTTT,CASNPTGSDTQYF
-,TRBV14,-,TRBJ2-3,TGTGCCAGCAGCCCCGGTAATACGCAGTATTTT,CASSPGNTQYF